The TCR beta chain under discussion was sequenced for a study of blood T cell repertoires in COVID-19. Study-level background: The origin of the acute and convalescent COVID-19 samples was the United States, Italy and Spain. T cells, B-cell-depleted T cells, or PBMCs supplied cDNA or gDNA.

Generated by immunoSEQ multiplex PCR, the TCRdb table keeps only in-frame clones and is missing some. The table shows roughly 100,000 clones, with 84% occurring only once. J gave up 7 bases and V 2 bases, and 11 bases lay outside the gene matches. CDR3 length: 15 amino acids. Germline V gene lookup returns CDR1 SGHRS and CDR2 YFSETQ. Sequenced sample: peripheral blood. This chain uses TRBV5-1 with TRBJ2-5, with 7 bases that match TRBD2. The clonotype was recovered from a man aged 40-50 years with active or convalescent COVID-19. The CDR3 nucleotides are TGCGCCAGCAGCTTTGACGTCAGCGGGGCCAGGACCCAGTACTTC. Translated: CASSFDVSGARTQYF.